The rows below give T cell receptor beta chains drawn from one sample of a study of T cell responses to AZD1222 COVID-19 vaccine. Sequenced by immunoSEQ multiplex PCR; TCRdb stores in-frame clones only, minus some. The sample lists some 110,000 clones; 89% were seen once. The material was peripheral blood, obtained on day 0 of AZD1222 vaccination. The receptors originated from an adult in good health. The CDR3 runs from the conserved cysteine through the conserved F or W. The order of the fields is J gene, V gene, clone size, D gene, CDR3 length, CDR3 protein, CDR3 DNA. A D gene is named only where the DNA matches it firmly. Rows give clone size only sometimes, using once, few, many, or a class for an expanded clone.

J: TRBJ2-5
V: TRBV9
size: once
D: TRBD2
length: 19
CDR3: CASSPRPGLSGGGQETQYF
DNA: TGTGCCAGCAGCCCTCGTCCCGGGTTGAGCGGGGGAGGCCAAGAGACCCAGTACTTC

J: TRBJ2-1
V: TRBV5-1
size: NA
D: TRBD1
length: 15
CDR3: CASSDLTGGYNEQFF
DNA: TGCGCCAGCAGCGACTTGACAGGGGGCTACAATGAGCAGTTCTTC

J: TRBJ2-2
V: TRBV9
size: once
D: NA
length: 15
CDR3: CASSVSGTSTGELFF
DNA: TGTGCCAGCAGCGTCAGCGGGACAAGCACCGGGGAGCTGTTTTTT

J: TRBJ2-3
V: TRBV7-3
size: NA
D: NA
length: 15
CDR3: CASSLQGQAGDTQYF
DNA: TGTGCCAGCAGCTTACAGGGGCAGGCTGGAGATACGCAGTATTTT

J: TRBJ1-2
V: TRBV28
size: NA
D: TRBD1
length: 13
CDR3: CASSIDRDGGYTF
DNA: TGTGCCAGCAGTATTGACAGGGATGGTGGCTACACCTTC

J: TRBJ1-1
V: TRBV7-9
size: NA
D: NA
length: 13
CDR3: CASSWVGNTEAFF
DNA: TGTGCCAGCAGCTGGGTCGGGAACACTGAAGCTTTCTTT

J: TRBJ2-5
V: TRBV10-3
size: NA
D: NA
length: 14
CDR3: CAISESGSSETQYF
DNA: TGTGCCATCAGTGAGTCTGGTTCGTCAGAGACCCAGTACTTC

J: TRBJ2-5
V: TRBV24-1
size: NA
D: TRBD1
length: 13
CDR3: CATQGARRETQYF
DNA: TGTGCCACACAGGGGGCGAGAAGAGAGACCCAGTACTTC

J: TRBJ1-6
V: TRBV3-1/TRBV3-2
size: NA
D: NA
length: 15
CDR3: CASSQVAPNNSPLHF
DNA: TGTGCCAGCAGCCAAGTCGCCCCGAATAATTCACCCCTCCACTTT

J: TRBJ1-3
V: TRBV19
size: NA
D: NA
length: 16
CDR3: CASSLILGREGNTIYF
DNA: TGTGCCAGTAGTCTAATCCTGGGACGCGAGGGAAACACCATATATTTT

J: TRBJ2-3
V: TRBV10-3
size: NA
D: NA
length: 18
CDR3: CAIRSGVRGVRGTDTQYF
DNA: TGTGCCATCAGGTCAGGGGTCCGCGGGGTCCGGGGCACAGATACGCAGTATTTT

J: TRBJ2-6
V: TRBV27
size: NA
D: NA
length: 17
CDR3: CASSPRTDPTGANVLTF
DNA: TGTGCCAGCAGTCCCAGGACAGATCCAACTGGGGCCAACGTCCTGACTTTC

J: TRBJ1-2
V: TRBV28
size: NA
D: NA
length: 11
CDR3: CASATNYGYTF
DNA: TGTGCCAGCGCGACTAACTATGGCTACACCTTC

J: TRBJ2-4
V: TRBV5-1
size: NA
D: TRBD2
length: 17
CDR3: CASSLGGLAGAKNIQYF
DNA: TGCGCCAGCAGCTTGGGGGGACTAGCGGGAGCCAAAAACATTCAGTACTTC

J: TRBJ1-1
V: TRBV19
size: NA
D: NA
length: 13
CDR3: CASSIVGFTEAFF
DNA: TGTGCCAGTAGTATAGTGGGGTTTACTGAAGCTTTCTTT

J: TRBJ2-1
V: TRBV11-3
size: once
D: NA
length: 13
CDR3: CASSPGRLNEQFF
DNA: TGTGCCAGCAGCCCAGGCCGGCTCAATGAGCAGTTCTTC

J: TRBJ1-1
V: TRBV30
size: NA
D: NA
length: 13
CDR3: CAWSGQRNTEAFF
DNA: TGTGCCTGGAGCGGACAGCGGAACACTGAAGCTTTCTTT

J: TRBJ1-2
V: TRBV19
size: NA
D: TRBD1
length: 14
CDR3: CASSPTGGYYGYTF
DNA: TGTGCCAGTAGCCCCACAGGGGGTTACTATGGCTACACCTTC

J: TRBJ2-7
V: TRBV2
size: NA
D: NA
length: 11
CDR3: CASSALYEQYF
DNA: TGTGCCAGCAGTGCTCTCTACGAGCAGTACTTC

J: TRBJ2-3
V: TRBV29-1
size: NA
D: NA
length: 14
CDR3: CSPGGVGGTDTQYF
DNA: TGCAGCCCGGGCGGGGTGGGAGGCACAGATACGCAGTATTTT

J: TRBJ1-2
V: TRBV28
size: NA
D: TRBD1
length: 15
CDR3: CASSFADRAAYGYTF
DNA: TGTGCCAGCAGTTTTGCGGACAGGGCCGCTTATGGCTACACCTTC

J: TRBJ2-1
V: TRBV30
size: few
D: NA
length: 12
CDR3: CAWSQTSNEQFF
DNA: TGTGCCTGGAGTCAGACTAGCAATGAGCAGTTCTTC